The clone carrying this TCR beta chain appeared once. The data were produced by immunoSEQ multiplex PCR, yet TCRdb's version contains in-frame clones alone and is incomplete. The sample contains some 120,000 clones, around nine tenths of which appear only once. Germline V lookup: CDR1 MDHEN, CDR2 SYDVKM. With 6 bases removed from V and 10 bases from J, the gap between germline ends came to 19 bases. The CDR3 has 14 residues. This record belongs to a study of T cell responses to AZD1222 COVID-19 vaccine. V and J are TRBV28 and TRBJ2-1, with D unclear. The clonotype originates from an adult who received the AZD1222 COVID-19 vaccine. Sequenced here: peripheral blood, sampled 28 days after the second AZD1222 dose. CDR3: CASSRASGWNEQFF. The CDR3, as DNA: TGTGCCAGCAGCCGGGCCTCAGGATGGAACGAGCAGTTCTTC. The variable domain in full, completed from reference TRBV28 and TRBJ2-1, reads DVKVTQSSRYLVKRTGEKVFLECVQDMDHENMFWYRQDPGLGLRLIYFSYDVKMKEKGDIPEGYSVSREKKERFSLILESASTNQTSMYLCASSRASGWNEQFFGPGTRLTVL.